Presented here are 2 T cell receptor beta chains from one specimen sequenced in a study of blood T cell repertoires in COVID-19. Produced via immunoSEQ multiplex PCR; TCRdb's table is partial and in-frame only. The sample records approximately 220,000 clones, around 84% being singletons. Material for sequencing was PBMCs or T cells enriched from blood (not recorded which). These receptors all come from a woman between 35 and 50 years old who had recovered from COVID-19.

This rearrangement joins TRBV5-6 to TRBJ2-7; 8 positions match TRBD1. The trim removed 0 bases at V and 4 bases at J, leaving 3 bases unmatched. This CDR3 region has 14 residues. The germline V gene encodes CDR1 SGHDT and CDR2 YYEEEE. In DNA form, the CDR3 reads TGTGCCAGCAGCTTGGGACAGGGGATATACGAGCAGTACTTC. As protein: CASSLGQGIYEQYF.

The rearrangement uses TRBV28 and TRBJ2-6; 12 bases are a match to TRBD2. The CDR3 extends over 17 amino acids. Losses at the gene ends were 5 bases for V and 4 bases for J; bases not matched to a gene: 6. CDR1 is MDHEN and CDR2 is SYDVKM in the germline V gene. The CDR3 region is CASSLAGGPGGANVLTF. The CDR3 DNA sequence: TGTGCCAGCAGTCTAGCGGGAGGGCCAGGAGGGGCCAACGTCCTGACTTTC. The full variable domain, rest sourced from reference TRBV28 and TRBJ2-6, is DVKVTQSSRYLVKRTGEKVFLECVQDMDHENMFWYRQDPGLGLRLIYFSYDVKMKEKGDIPEGYSVSREKKERFSLILESASTNQTSMYLCASSLAGGPGGANVLTFGAGSRLTVL.